This T cell receptor (beta chain) was identified in a study of graft-versus-host responses after intestinal transplantation. The wider study: Each recipient received anti-thymocyte globulin induction, then tacrolimus and steroids for approximately three years.

Method: immunoSEQ multiplex PCR; TCRdb's copy keeps in-frame clones and lacks some. Of 95,000 to 130,000 clones listed, less than 95% are singletons. Study-level findings and limits: Early post-transplant HvG declines showed an association with peak circulating GvH clone levels.

Germline V gene lookup returns CDR1 SGDLS and CDR2 YYNGEE. The germline V and J ends were trimmed by 0 bases and 2 bases, with 4 bases remaining between them. The CDR3 runs to 13 residues. As concerns this clone: Its antigen is currently unknown.

This chain uses TRBV9 with TRBJ2-3; D remains unclear. This sequence originates from a human donor who received an intestinal transplant. This material consisted of unstimulated CD4+ T cells sorted from spleen or lymph node cells, taken before intestinal transplant. CDR3 sequence reads: CASSVAFTDTQYF. DNA of the CDR3: TGTGCCAGCAGCGTAGCTTTCACAGATACGCAGTATTTT.